This entry lists 22 T cell receptor beta chains sequenced from one sample in a study of cytomegalovirus exposure and HLA in healthy donors. The PCR ran on 60 Vbeta and 13 Jbeta primers. Profiling relied on immunoSEQ multiplex PCR, and the TCRdb table lists in-frame clones only, not all of them. The sample includes 120,000 to 150,000 clones, over 75% of them seen just once. The specimen was PBMCs. Source of these receptors: a woman in her forties or fifties in good health and CMV-seropositive.

V is TRBV19 and J is TRBJ2-4, with D perhaps TRBD2 (6 bases). V lost 7 bases and J lost 1, with 23 bases in between. The germline gives CDR1 LNHDA, CDR2 SQIVND (reference sequence). The CDR3 consists of 18 residues. DNA of the CDR3: TGTGCCAGTACCATGCGGGGACCGAGCCCCTTTGCCAAAAACATTCAGTACTTC. Its protein product is CASTMRGPSPFAKNIQYF.

This chain joins TRBV5-1 and TRBJ1-5, with D tentatively TRBD1 (6 bases). Germline V CDR1 and CDR2: SGHRS, YFSETQ. CDR3 length equals 14 residues. Trimming took off 4 bases at V and 11 bases at J, with 19 bases between the two ends. CDR3 sequence: CASSPGHPPGAQHF. Here the CDR3 DNA reads TGCGCCAGCAGCCCTGGACATCCCCCAGGGGCCCAGCATTTT.

The chain is built from TRBV11-2 and TRBJ1-2; D is uncertain. Germline V gives CDR1 SGHAT, CDR2 FQNNGV. The CDR3 totals 14 residues. With 5 bases removed from V and 3 bases from J, the gap between germline ends came to 13 bases. The chain's CDR3 is CASSRSTFDYGYTF. CDR3 nucleotides: TGTGCCAGCAGCAGGAGTACCTTTGACTATGGCTACACCTTC.

The rearrangement links TRBV4-1 to TRBJ2-7; D gene unclear. The CDR3 spans 13 residues. V lost 0 bases to trimming and J lost 7 bases, with 10 bases between them. CDR1 is MGHRA and CDR2 is YSYEKL in the germline V gene. The CDR3 DNA reads TGCGCCAGCAGCCAAGATTTGGGCTCTGAGCAGTACTTC. It codes for CASSQDLGSEQYF.

The table lists this clone with a few counts. This chain joins TRBV5-4 and TRBJ2-3; D is possibly TRBD1 (6 bases). With 3 bases removed from V and 2 bases from J, the gap between germline ends came to 16 bases. The V gene's germline CDR1 is SGHNT and CDR2 YYREEE (reference sequence). The CDR3 contains 16 residues. This CDR3 is CASSSGQKTTTDTQYF. CDR3 sequence (DNA): TGTGCCAGCAGCTCCGGACAGAAGACCACCACAGATACGCAGTATTTT.

The chain uses TRBV6-5 and TRBJ1-1; D unclear. V was trimmed by 0 bases and J by 2 bases, leaving 7 bases between them. Germline CDR1 reads MNHEY; CDR2 reads SVGAGI. The CDR3 covers 14 residues. CDR3 sequence: CASSYSLANTEAFF. CDR3 nucleotide sequence: TGTGCCAGCAGTTACTCGCTGGCTAACACTGAAGCTTTCTTT.

The V call is TRBV15, the J call TRBJ2-7, with a weak D call TRBD1 (6 bases). V was pared by 0 bases and J by 6 bases, with 12 bases between. The length of the CDR3 is 14 residues. Germline V CDR1 and CDR2: LNHNV, YYDKDF (reference sequence). CDR3 DNA: TGTGCCACCAGCAGAGATACAGGGAGCGGCGAGCAGTACTTC. Translation gives CATSRDTGSGEQYF.

The chain carries TRBV7-2 and TRBJ2-2, with 10 bases aligning to TRBD2. The length of the CDR3 is 14 residues. Germline lookup yields CDR1 SGHTA and CDR2 FQGNSA. V gave up 8 bases and J gave up 6 bases; unmatched junction bases: 6. The chain's CDR3 is CASRAGGNPGELFF. The CDR3 coding sequence is TGTGCCAGCCGAGCGGGGGGGAATCCCGGGGAGCTGTTTTTT.

The rearrangement joins TRBV7-3 to TRBJ1-1; 11 nucleotides line up with TRBD1. The CDR3 is 15 amino acids. From germline, CDR1 is SGHTA and CDR2 FQGTGA. Trimming removed 5 bases from V and 5 bases from J; junction bases left unmatched: 7. CDR3 sequence (DNA): TGTGCCAGCAGCAAAGGGACAGGGGGAAGTACTGAAGCTTTCTTT. This encodes CASSKGTGGSTEAFF.

The chain recombines TRBV5-1 with TRBJ1-2; 8 nucleotides agree with TRBD1. CDR1 is SGHRS and CDR2 is YFSETQ in the germline V gene. This CDR3 region has 14 residues. The V and J ends lost 4 bases and 8 bases, in that order; junction bases with no gene match: 10. For the CDR3, the DNA is TGCGCCAGCAGCCCCGGACAGGGAGGGGAAGGCTACACCTTC. This encodes CASSPGQGGEGYTF.

The CDR3 nucleotides are TGTGCCAGCACCCTTGGAGCTCTTGAGACCGGGGAGCTGTTTTTT. Protein product: CASTLGALETGELFF. V is TRBV11-2 and J is TRBJ2-2; no reliable D call. With 7 bases removed from V and 5 bases from J, the gap between germline ends came to 17 bases. Germline V CDR1 and CDR2: SGHAT, FQNNGV. The CDR3 is made up of 15 amino acids.

The chain is built from TRBV9 and TRBJ2-7; possibly TRBD1 for D (6 bases). V lost 4 bases, J lost 4 bases, and 15 bases lay in between. CDR1 is SGDLS and CDR2 is YYNGEE in the germline V gene. There are 14 residues in the CDR3. The CDR3 protein is CASSPRPGTYEQYF. Here the CDR3 DNA reads TGTGCCAGCAGCCCGCGGCCTGGGACATACGAGCAGTACTTC.

The chain couples TRBV7-2 to TRBJ2-3; maybe TRBD2 (7 bases). The CDR3 consists of 19 residues. Germline CDR1 reads SGHTA; CDR2 reads FQGNSA. V lost 8 bases, J lost 3 bases, and 30 bases lay in between. CDR3: CASSLDARRGGAGTDTQYF. Written as DNA, the CDR3 is TGTGCCAGCTCTCTAGACGCCCGGAGGGGGGGGGCCGGAACAGATACGCAGTATTTT.

The genes are TRBV6-6 and TRBJ2-3, with D tentatively TRBD2 (5 bases). V was shortened by 3 bases and J by 3 bases, with 16 bases between the two germline ends. Germline V gene lookup returns CDR1 MNHNY and CDR2 SVGAGI (reference sequence). CDR3 size: 16 residues. Here the CDR3 reads CASSYSQARGTDTQYF. The CDR3 coding sequence is TGTGCCAGCAGTTATAGCCAGGCTCGGGGTACAGATACGCAGTATTTT.

The rearrangement uses TRBV5-1 and TRBJ2-3, with 8 bases fitting TRBD1. The CDR3 runs to 16 residues. V shed 2 bases, J shed 5 bases, and the junction held 10 bases outside the gene matches. From germline, CDR1 is SGHRS and CDR2 YFSETQ. In DNA, the CDR3 is TGCGCCAGCAGCTTCCTTCAGGGGGCTGGGGTAGATACGCAGTATTTT. Its protein product is CASSFLQGAGVDTQYF. Full variable domain (missing parts from reference TRBV5-1 and TRBJ2-3): KAGVTQTPRYLIKTRGQQVTLSCSPISGHRSVSWYQQTPGQGLQFLFEYFSETQRNKGNFPGRFSGRQFSNSRSEMNVSTLELGDSALYLCASSFLQGAGVDTQYFGPGTRLTVL.

This clone came up once. This CDR3 reads CASAPGQGTQPQHF. As DNA, the CDR3 is TGTGCCAGCGCCCCGGGACAGGGGACCCAGCCCCAGCATTTT. The rearrangement joins TRBV5-5 to TRBJ1-5; 10 bases match TRBD1. The length of the CDR3 is 14 residues. Losses at the gene ends were 7 bases for V and 7 bases for J; bases not matched to a gene: 8. The germline gives CDR1 SGHKS, CDR2 YYEKEE (reference sequence). Variable domain in full (rest from reference TRBV5-5 and TRBJ1-5): DAGVTQSPTHLIKTRGQQVTLRCSPISGHKSVSWYQQVLGQGPQFIFQYYEKEERGRGNFPDRFSARQFPNYSSELNVNALLLGDSALYLCASAPGQGTQPQHFGDGTRLSIL.

The chain employs TRBV7-3 and TRBJ1-6; D might be TRBD1 (6 bases). Trimming left V 5 bases short and J 8 bases short, with 16 bases between. CDR3 length equals 15 residues. Germline V lookup: CDR1 SGHTA, CDR2 FQGTGA. The CDR3: CASSQGRGGDSPLHF. The CDR3 nucleotides are TGTGCCAGCAGCCAAGGGAGAGGGGGGGATTCACCCCTCCACTTT. The variable domain in full, with the rest retrieved from reference TRBV7-3 and TRBJ1-6, is GAGVSQTPSNKVTEKGKYVELRCDPISGHTALYWYRQSLGQGPEFLIYFQGTGAADDSGLPNDRFFAVRPEGSVSTLKIQRTERGDSAVYLCASSQGRGGDSPLHFGNGTRLTVT.

This clone was recorded only once. Within the sample, other DNA sequences also encode this same CDR3. The V call is TRBV27, the J call TRBJ1-1; D call uncertain. The CDR3 extends over 13 amino acids. Germline V gene lookup returns CDR1 MNHEY and CDR2 SMNVEV (reference sequence). V was pared by 5 bases and J by 8 bases, with 15 bases between. CDR3 in DNA: TGTGCCAGCAGTCTGGGCCAGGTTGGCGAAGCTTTCTTT. This translates into CASSLGQVGEAFF.

This clone was detected a few times. The chain uses TRBV7-9 and TRBJ1-1; D is possibly TRBD1 (5 bases). From germline, CDR1 is SEHNR and CDR2 FQNEAQ (reference sequence). Trimming took 3 bases from V and 5 from J, leaving 13 bases between them. The CDR3 has 14 residues. CDR3 protein: CASSFSAGQTEAFF. As DNA, the CDR3 is TGTGCCAGCAGCTTCTCAGCAGGGCAGACTGAAGCTTTCTTT.

The V call is TRBV18, the J call TRBJ2-1, with 15 bases identical to TRBD2. Germline CDR1 KGHSH, CDR2 LQKENI. J lost 8 bases, V lost 2 bases, and 4 bases had no gene match. The CDR3 runs 16 residues. For the CDR3, the DNA is TGTGCCAGCTCACCAGGACTAGCGGGGGGGCCTGATGAGCAGTTCTTC. Translated, it gives CASSPGLAGGPDEQFF.

Concerning this clone: The same CDR3 is also encoded by other DNA sequences in this sample. The chain has TRBV7-3 and TRBJ2-1; no clear D. Trimming stripped 0 bases from V and 4 bases from J, with 10 bases between. This CDR3 comprises 15 residues. Germline CDR1 and CDR2: SGHTA and FQGTGA. The CDR3 reads CASSLTSGDYNEQFF. The CDR3 region has the DNA TGTGCCAGCAGCTTAACTTCAGGTGATTACAATGAGCAGTTCTTC.

CDR3 coding DNA: TGTGCCAGCAGTGAAGCGCTCCAGGGGGGCAAAAACATTCAGTACTTC. Translated, it gives CASSEALQGGKNIQYF. The V call is TRBV6-1, the J call TRBJ2-4, with a possible D match to TRBD1 (7 bases). The CDR3 has 16 residues. In germline, CDR1 is MNHNS, CDR2 SASEGT. V was cut by 0 bases and J by 3 bases, with 12 bases left in between.